This T cell receptor beta chain was recovered during a study of CD8 T cells in ankylosing spondylitis. General study points: According to the report, clones linked to the disease were significantly enriched in matched synovial fluid samples taken from ankylosing spondylitis patients. Fewer than 10 highly homologous variants made up a TCR beta motif that seemed to typify ankylosing spondylitis blood.

TCRdb used MiXCR to reprocess the 5' RACE reads, holding one entry per CDR3 protein. The sample has about 700,000 distinct CDR3 sequences; roughly 19% are singletons. To note about this clonotype: Its antigen is not known.

The CDR3 runs 17 residues. CDR1 PRHDT and CDR2 FYEKMQ come from the germline V gene (reference sequence). V dropped 3 bases and J dropped 4 bases, with 16 bases sitting between them. The TCR was taken from a male donor with ankylosing spondylitis. The chain joins TRBV13 to TRBJ1-6; D uncertain. Sequencing used blood, either unsorted or a sorted T cell fraction (not recorded which). The CDR3 region is CASSFGPARLYNSPLHF. CDR3 sequence (DNA): TGTGCCAGCAGCTTCGGGCCAGCCAGACTTTATAATTCACCCCTCCACTTT.